These 14 T cell receptor beta chains came from one sample sequenced in a study of OX40 agonist ivuxolimab in advanced cancers. Generated by immunoSEQ multiplex PCR, the TCRdb table keeps only in-frame clones and is missing some. The sample lists tens of thousands of clones; over 80% were seen once. Material: CD4+ or CD8+ T cells sorted from blood, obtained in a trial of the OX40 agonist ivuxolimab. These TCRs come from an adult with an advanced solid tumor such as melanoma, head and neck, liver or kidney cancer.

This chain links TRBV7-9 with TRBJ2-1, with 11 positions matching TRBD1. The CDR3 length is 17 residues. V was pared by 5 bases and J by 6 bases, with 12 bases of the junction left unmatched. CDR1 is SEHNR, CDR2 FQNEAQ, per germline (reference sequence). The CDR3 DNA sequence: TGTGCCAGCAGCCCGAGAGCCGGGACAGGGGGAGTCAATGAGCAGTTCTTC. Its translation: CASSPRAGTGGVNEQFF.

V is TRBV7-9 and J is TRBJ2-1, with D unresolved. The CDR3 sequence is 13 residues long. Trimming shortened V by 4 bases and J by 8 bases, and 12 bases separated the two germline ends. Germline CDR1 is SEHNR and CDR2 is FQNEAQ (reference sequence). The CDR3 is CASSSPSGHEQFF. As DNA, the CDR3 is TGTGCCAGCAGCTCCCCTTCGGGCCATGAGCAGTTCTTC.

The sample holds one count of this clone. The chain combines TRBV2 with TRBJ1-2; tentatively, D is TRBD1 (6 bases). Germline V gives CDR1 SNHLY, CDR2 FYNNEI. Between the trimmed V and J ends, which lost 10 bases and 2 bases, there was a span of 14 bases. The CDR3 is 13 amino acids. The CDR3 sequence: CAMFGGRNYGYTF. Written as DNA, the CDR3 is TGTGCCATGTTCGGGGGCCGGAACTATGGCTACACCTTC.

This clone was seen once. The J gene is TRBJ2-7, the V gene TRBV27; D possibly uses TRBD1 or TRBD2 (5 bases each). The CDR3 runs 13 residues. Germline CDR1 and CDR2: MNHEY and SMNVEV (reference sequence). Between the trimmed V and J ends, which lost 8 bases and 5 bases, there was a span of 16 bases. The CDR3 is CASHGLGVDEQYF. The CDR3 region has the DNA TGTGCCAGCCATGGGCTGGGGGTGGACGAGCAGTACTTC.

This clone was detected only once. The gene calls are TRBV7-2 and TRBJ2-4, with 9 bases fitting TRBD1. The CDR3 loop spans 14 amino acids. Germline V gene sequence: CDR1 SGHTA, CDR2 FQGNSA. Losses at the gene ends were 4 bases for V and 9 bases for J; bases not matched to a gene: 7. CDR3 region: CASSSDRGGGIQYF. In nucleotides, the CDR3 is TGTGCCAGCAGCTCGGACAGGGGTGGAGGCATTCAGTACTTC.

This clone has just one count. The gene calls are TRBV4-1 and TRBJ1-2, with TRBD1 identical over 7 bases. With V trimmed by 0 bases and J by 7 bases, 5 bases remained unmatched. There are 14 residues in the CDR3. Germline CDR1 and CDR2: MGHRA and YSYEKL. This CDR3 reads CASSQETGQGGYTF. Written as DNA, the CDR3 is TGCGCCAGCAGCCAAGAGACAGGGCAGGGTGGCTACACCTTC.

The chain links TRBV25-1 to TRBJ2-1; D is perhaps TRBD1 (5 bases). CDR3 size: 14 residues. V was shortened by 3 bases and J by 7 bases, with 13 bases between the two germline ends. The germline V gene encodes CDR1 MGHDK and CDR2 SYGVNS. The CDR3 loop reads CASSDAIRENEQFF. As DNA, the CDR3 is TGTGCCAGCAGTGACGCGATCAGGGAAAATGAGCAGTTCTTC.

The rearrangement uses TRBV5-1 and TRBJ2-1; D possibly corresponds to TRBD1 (7 bases). The length of the CDR3 is 18 residues. Trimming removed 4 bases from V and 4 bases from J, with 24 bases in between. The V gene's germline CDR1 is SGHRS and CDR2 YFSETQ. CDR3 residues: CASSAPLGGGEVYNEQFF. DNA for the CDR3: TGCGCCAGCAGCGCCCCACTAGGGGGCGGGGAAGTTTACAATGAGCAGTTCTTC.

This clone was seen once. The chain recombines TRBV7-3 with TRBJ2-7; TRBD2 matches at 8 bases. The trim removed 5 bases at V and 0 bases at J, leaving 6 bases unmatched. The CDR3 is 15 residues long. Germline CDR1 SGHTA, CDR2 FQGTGA. The CDR3 protein is CASSHGRGGSYEQYF. Here the CDR3 DNA reads TGTGCCAGCAGCCACGGGAGGGGTGGCTCCTACGAGCAGTACTTC.

About this clone: The sample has other DNA sequences that encode this CDR3 too. V is TRBV27 and J is TRBJ2-1, with unresolved D. The V and J ends lost 2 bases and 0 bases respectively, with 2 bases between them. Germline loops: CDR1 MNHEY, CDR2 SMNVEV (reference sequence). The CDR3 totals 13 residues. The CDR3 spells CASSLGSYNEQFF. CDR3 bases: TGTGCCAGCAGTTTAGGCTCCTACAATGAGCAGTTCTTC.

The chain is built from TRBV7-8 and TRBJ1-4; a possible D gene is TRBD1 (6 bases). Trimming took off 4 bases at V and 0 bases at J, with 12 bases between the two ends. The CDR3 runs to 16 residues. Germline CDR1 is SGHVS and CDR2 is FQNEAQ. The CDR3 bases are TGTGCCAGCAGCTCCGGGGGACAAGCAACTAATGAAAAACTGTTTTTT. Translation: CASSSGGQATNEKLFF.

This clone was seen a single time. This chain joins TRBV7-9 and TRBJ2-2, with 7 bases lining up with TRBD2. J was trimmed by 5 bases and V by 4 bases; bases with no gene match: 10. Germline V gene lookup returns CDR1 SEHNR and CDR2 FQNEAQ (reference sequence). This CDR3 spans 16 amino acids. The CDR3 here is CASSSLTGGGTGELFF. The CDR3 DNA sequence: TGTGCCAGCAGCTCCCTGACGGGGGGAGGTACCGGGGAGCTGTTTTTT.

V gene TRBV5-1 combines with J gene TRBJ2-3; TRBD2 is a possible D gene (6 bases). The V and J ends lost 4 bases and 6 bases respectively, with 15 bases between them. The CDR3 has 14 residues. Germline V lookup: CDR1 SGHRS, CDR2 YFSETQ. CDR3 amino acids: CASSLSGLLDTQYF. DNA for the CDR3: TGCGCCAGCAGCCTGTCCGGACTACTGGATACGCAGTATTTT.

The chain couples TRBV5-6 to TRBJ2-1; D is tentatively TRBD1 or TRBD2 (5 bases each). Per the germline V gene, CDR1 is SGHDT and CDR2 is YYEEEE. V dropped 2 bases and J dropped 7 bases, with 16 bases sitting between them. The CDR3 runs 15 residues. DNA of the CDR3: TGTGCCAGCAGCTTCGGACAACTAGTGGGGAATGAGCAGTTCTTC. Encoded protein: CASSFGQLVGNEQFF.